This TCR beta chain was retrieved from a study of CD8+ T cells in alopecia areata. As to this clone: Antigen specificity is unknown.

Sequencing used cDNA as its template, made by extracting RNA and reverse transcribing it. Measured with immunoSEQ multiplex PCR; TCRdb has only the in-frame clones, and not every one. This sample carries about 200,000 clones, around three fifths of them seen once, and the ten largest clones take 4% to 5%. V trimming: 6 bases; J trimming: 5 bases; junction bases outside the gene matches: 8. The CDR3 length is 13 residues. Germline CDR1 GTSNPN, CDR2 SVGIG (reference sequence). The treatment was: oral pan-JAK inhibitor, 5-10 mg twice daily. Patients with alopecia areata provided lesional scalp punch biopsies as well as peripheral blood. Broader study findings: Scalp sample sequencing also detects resident alphabeta T cells of normal skin. Amid tofacitinib therapy, many expanded lesional clones stayed present in scalp and blood.

This sequence was found in a human donor with alopecia areata. This material consisted of CD4+ T cells sorted from blood, taken at week 4, from a patient treated with tofacitinib. The gene calls are TRBV30 and TRBJ2-5, with TRBD1 identical over 8 bases. The CDR3 sequence is CACRDRPGETQYF. The CDR3 DNA sequence: TGTGCCTGCCGGGACAGGCCAGGGGAGACCCAGTACTTC.